This T cell receptor (beta chain) was captured by sequencing in a study of early T cells in non-severe SARS-CoV-2 infection. Study-wide context: Sequencing of bulk RNA from unsorted whole blood was done, without chain pairing.

This clonotype was counted at least ten times. Antigen: not known. Study-level findings and limits: VDJdb matches were skewed toward anti-spike CD8 T cell responses.

Individual cDNA molecules carried attached unique molecular identifiers. TCRdb processed the 5' RACE reads anew with MiXCR; each CDR3 protein has one entry. The table shows 50,000 to 65,000 distinct CDR3 sequences, with over 10% occurring only once. The CDR3 loop spans 15 amino acids. CDR1 and CDR2 from the germline V gene are SGHTA and FQGTGA. The junction had 11 bases not matched to a gene; V was cut back by 5 bases and J by 8 bases. The sample taken for sequencing was whole blood. The chain has TRBV7-3 and TRBJ2-1; TRBD1 matches at 8 bases. This receptor was taken from an adult who was a healthcare worker with PCR-confirmed SARS-CoV-2 infection or an uninfected control (not recorded which). As DNA, the CDR3 is TGTGCCAGCAGCCCGGGACAGGCCTACAGGGATGAGCAGTTCTTC. Protein: CASSPGQAYRDEQFF.